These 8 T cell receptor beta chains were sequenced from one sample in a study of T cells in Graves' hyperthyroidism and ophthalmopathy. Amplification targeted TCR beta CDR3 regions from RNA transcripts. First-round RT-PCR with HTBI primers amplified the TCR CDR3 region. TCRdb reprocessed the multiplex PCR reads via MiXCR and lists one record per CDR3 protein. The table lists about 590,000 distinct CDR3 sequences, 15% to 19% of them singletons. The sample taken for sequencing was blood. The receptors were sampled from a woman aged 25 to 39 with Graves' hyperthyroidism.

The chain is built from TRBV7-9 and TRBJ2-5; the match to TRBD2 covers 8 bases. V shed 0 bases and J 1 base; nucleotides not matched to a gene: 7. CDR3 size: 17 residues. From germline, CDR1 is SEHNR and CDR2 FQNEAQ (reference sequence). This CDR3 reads CASSLATGGRLQETQYF. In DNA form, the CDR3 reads TGTGCCAGCAGCTTAGCGACCGGCGGGAGGCTCCAAGAGACCCAGTACTTC. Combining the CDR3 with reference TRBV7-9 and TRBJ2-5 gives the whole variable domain DTGVSQNPRHKITKRGQNVTFRCDPISEHNRLYWYRQTLGQGPEFLTYFQNEAQLEKSRLLSDRFSAERPKGSFSTLEIQRTEQGDSAMYLCASSLATGGRLQETQYFGPGTRLLVL.

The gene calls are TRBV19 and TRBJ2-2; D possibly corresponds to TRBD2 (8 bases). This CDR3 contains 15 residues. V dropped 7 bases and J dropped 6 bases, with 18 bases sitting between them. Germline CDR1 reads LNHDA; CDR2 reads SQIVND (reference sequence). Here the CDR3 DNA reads TGTGCCAGTACCCCGGGAGGGGGCTTCGCCGGGGAGCTGTTTTTT. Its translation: CASTPGGGFAGELFF.

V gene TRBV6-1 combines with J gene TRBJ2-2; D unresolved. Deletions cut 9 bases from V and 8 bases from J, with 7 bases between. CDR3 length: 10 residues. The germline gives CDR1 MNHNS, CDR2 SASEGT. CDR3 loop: CARPEGELFF. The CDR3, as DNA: TGTGCCAGGCCTGAGGGGGAGCTGTTTTTT.

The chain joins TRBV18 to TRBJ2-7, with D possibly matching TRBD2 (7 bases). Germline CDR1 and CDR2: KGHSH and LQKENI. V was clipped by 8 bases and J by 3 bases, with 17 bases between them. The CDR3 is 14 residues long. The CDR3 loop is CASAKGGMNYEQYF. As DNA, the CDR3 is TGTGCCAGCGCCAAGGGGGGGATGAACTACGAGCAGTACTTC. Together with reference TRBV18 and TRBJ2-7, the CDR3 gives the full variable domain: NAGVMQNPRHLVRRRGQEARLRCSPMKGHSHVYWYRQLPEEGLKFMVYLQKENIIDESGMPKERFSAEFPKEGPSILRIQQVVRGDSAAYFCASAKGGMNYEQYFGPGTRLTVT.

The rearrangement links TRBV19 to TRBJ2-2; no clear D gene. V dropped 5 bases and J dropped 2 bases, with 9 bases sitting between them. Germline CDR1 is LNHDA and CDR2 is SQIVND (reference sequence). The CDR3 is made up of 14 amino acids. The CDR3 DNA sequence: TGTGCCAGTAGTGACATTCACAACACCGGGGAGCTGTTTTTT. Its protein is CASSDIHNTGELFF.

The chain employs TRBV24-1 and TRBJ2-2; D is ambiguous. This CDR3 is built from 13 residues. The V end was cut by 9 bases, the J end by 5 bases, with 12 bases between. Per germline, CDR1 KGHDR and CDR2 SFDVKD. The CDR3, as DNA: TGTGCCACCTCGACTCCCCCGACCGGGGAGCTGTTTTTT. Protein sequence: CATSTPPTGELFF.

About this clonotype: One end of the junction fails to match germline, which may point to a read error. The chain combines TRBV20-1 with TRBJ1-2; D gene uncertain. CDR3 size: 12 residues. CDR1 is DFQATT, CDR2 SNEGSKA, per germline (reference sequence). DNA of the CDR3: TGCGGTGCTCCACGCGGTAACTATGGCTACACCTTC. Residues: CGAPRGNYGYTF.

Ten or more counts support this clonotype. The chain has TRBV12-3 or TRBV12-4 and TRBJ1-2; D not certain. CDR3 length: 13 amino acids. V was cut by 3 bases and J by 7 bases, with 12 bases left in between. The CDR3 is CASSFLQDAGYTF. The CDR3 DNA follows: TGTGCCAGCAGTTTCCTGCAGGATGCTGGCTACACCTTC.